This T cell receptor beta chain was retrieved from a study of blood T cell repertoires in COVID-19. About the study: Samples taken during acute and convalescent COVID-19 were collected in the United States, Italy and Spain.

The assay was immunoSEQ multiplex PCR, and TCRdb's table has in-frame clones only and misses some. The sample records 350,000 to 450,000 clones, roughly 85% being singletons. V gave up 4 bases and J gave up 0 bases; unmatched junction bases: 9. This CDR3 has 18 residues. Germline CDR1 and CDR2: SGDLS and YYNGEE. This clone was counted once. The sample comprised peripheral blood. The TCR comes from a woman aged 18-29 years with acute or convalescent COVID-19. The chain links TRBV9 to TRBJ2-3, with 12 bases lining up with TRBD2. The CDR3 here is CASSPRVGTSGSTDTQYF. DNA for the CDR3: TGTGCCAGCAGCCCCAGAGTGGGGACTAGCGGGAGCACAGATACGCAGTATTTT.